Sequencing of this T cell receptor (beta chain) was carried out in a study of blood T cell repertoires in COVID-19. Across the study: COVID-19 samples from acute and convalescent phases originated in the United States, Italy and Spain.

Original analysis: For nucleated cells, counts were estimated from reference gene primer amplification. Using immunoSEQ multiplex PCR, the repertoire was profiled, and TCRdb retains in-frame clones only, with some absent. V and J calls and clone size are as listed in that table; D and trimming were resolved from the DNA. The sample has about 150,000 clones, more than 75% seen once; the top ten hold roughly 4.2%. The sample holds one count of this clone. The origin of this receptor is a man between 60 and 75 years old with acute or convalescent COVID-19. Sequenced sample: peripheral blood.

CDR3 coding DNA: TGTGCCAGTAGCCCTAGGGCAGGGTCAACCGGGGAGCTGTTTTTT. Translation: CASSPRAGSTGELFF. This chain uses TRBV19 with TRBJ2-2, with D tentatively TRBD1 (5 bases). The CDR3 has 15 amino acids. V was pared by 6 bases and J by 5 bases, with 16 bases between. Per the germline V gene, CDR1 is LNHDA and CDR2 is SQIVND (reference sequence).